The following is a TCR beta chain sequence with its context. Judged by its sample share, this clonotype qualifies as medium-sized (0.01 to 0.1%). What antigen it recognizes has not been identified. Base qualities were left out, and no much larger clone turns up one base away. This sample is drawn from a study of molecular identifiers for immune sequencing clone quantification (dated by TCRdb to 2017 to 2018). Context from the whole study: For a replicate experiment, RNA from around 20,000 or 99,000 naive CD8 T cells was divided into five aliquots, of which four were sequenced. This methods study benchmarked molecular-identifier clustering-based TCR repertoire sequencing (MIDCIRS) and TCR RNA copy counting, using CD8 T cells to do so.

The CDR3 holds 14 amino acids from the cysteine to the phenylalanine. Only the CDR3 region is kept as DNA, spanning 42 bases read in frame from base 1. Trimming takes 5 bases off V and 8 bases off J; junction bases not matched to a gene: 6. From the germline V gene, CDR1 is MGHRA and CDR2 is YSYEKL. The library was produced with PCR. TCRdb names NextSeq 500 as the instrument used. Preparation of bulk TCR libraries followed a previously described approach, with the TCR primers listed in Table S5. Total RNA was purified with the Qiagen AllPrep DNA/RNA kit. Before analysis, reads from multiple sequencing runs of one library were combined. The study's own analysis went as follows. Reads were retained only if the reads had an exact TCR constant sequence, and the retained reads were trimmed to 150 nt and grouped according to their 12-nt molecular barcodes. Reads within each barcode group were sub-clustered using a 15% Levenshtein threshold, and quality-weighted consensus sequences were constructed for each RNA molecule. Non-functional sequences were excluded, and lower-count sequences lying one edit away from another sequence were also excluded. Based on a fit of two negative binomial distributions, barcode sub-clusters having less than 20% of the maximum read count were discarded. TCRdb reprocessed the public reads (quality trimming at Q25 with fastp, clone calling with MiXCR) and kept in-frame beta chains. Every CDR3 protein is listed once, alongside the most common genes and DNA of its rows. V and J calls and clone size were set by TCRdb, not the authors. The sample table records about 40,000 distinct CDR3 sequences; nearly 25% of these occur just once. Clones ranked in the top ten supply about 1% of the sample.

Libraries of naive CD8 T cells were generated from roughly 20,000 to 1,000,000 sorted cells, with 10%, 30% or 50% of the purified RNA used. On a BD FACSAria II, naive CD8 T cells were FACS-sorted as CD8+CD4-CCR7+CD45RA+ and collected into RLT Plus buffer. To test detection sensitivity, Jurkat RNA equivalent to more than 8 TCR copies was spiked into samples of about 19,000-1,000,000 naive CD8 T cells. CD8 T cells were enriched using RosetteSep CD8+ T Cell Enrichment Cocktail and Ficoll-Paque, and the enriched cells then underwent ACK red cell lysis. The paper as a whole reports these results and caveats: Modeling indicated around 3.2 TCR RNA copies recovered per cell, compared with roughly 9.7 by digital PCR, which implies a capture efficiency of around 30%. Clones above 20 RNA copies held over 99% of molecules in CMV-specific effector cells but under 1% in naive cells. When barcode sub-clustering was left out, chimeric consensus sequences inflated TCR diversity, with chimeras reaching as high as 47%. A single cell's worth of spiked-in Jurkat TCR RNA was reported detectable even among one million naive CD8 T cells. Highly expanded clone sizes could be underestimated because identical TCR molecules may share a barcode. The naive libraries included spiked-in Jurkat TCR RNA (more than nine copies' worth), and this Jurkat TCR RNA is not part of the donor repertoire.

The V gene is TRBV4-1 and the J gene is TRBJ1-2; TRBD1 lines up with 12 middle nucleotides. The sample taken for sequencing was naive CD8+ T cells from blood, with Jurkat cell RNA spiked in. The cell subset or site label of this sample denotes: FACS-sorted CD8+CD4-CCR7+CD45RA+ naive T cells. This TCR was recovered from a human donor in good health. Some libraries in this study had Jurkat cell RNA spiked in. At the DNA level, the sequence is TGCGCCAGCAGCAAGGGACAGGGGGCGGACGGCTACACCTTC. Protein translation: CASSKGQGADGYTF.